The 30 T cell receptor beta chains reported below all come from one sample, sequenced in a study of CD8 T cells in Susac syndrome. When the RNA was reverse transcribed, random hexamers were used with an input of roughly 0.5 to 1 ug. TCRdb used MiXCR to reprocess the immunoSEQ multiplex PCR reads, holding one entry per CDR3 protein. The sample has about 210,000 distinct CDR3 sequences, about 94% seen once. Sequencing was done on a sample of CD4+ T cells from PBMCs. These receptors were collected from a human donor in good health.

Written as DNA, the CDR3 is TGTGCCTGCAATGGACAGGGGATCGGGAACACCATATATTTT. Its protein is CACNGQGIGNTIYF. This chain links TRBV30 with TRBJ1-3; 9 nucleotides align to TRBD1. Germline V gene sequence: CDR1 GTSNPN, CDR2 SVGIG (reference sequence). Trimming at V came to 6 bases and at J to 7 bases, leaving 10 bases not matched to a gene. The CDR3 is 14 residues long.

V and J are TRBV19 and TRBJ1-5; D remains unclear. Deletions cut 5 bases from V and 2 bases from J, with 16 bases between. CDR1 and CDR2 from the germline V gene are LNHDA and SQIVND (reference sequence). This CDR3 comprises 16 residues. CDR3 coding DNA: TGTGCCAGTAGTCAAACTCGAGTCCAGGGCAATCAGCCCCAGCATTTT. Protein: CASSQTRVQGNQPQHF. The variable domain in full, with the rest retrieved from reference TRBV19 and TRBJ1-5, is DGGITQSPKYLFRKEGQNVTLSCEQNLNHDAMYWYRQDPGQGLRLIYYSQIVNDFQKGDIAEGYSVSREKKESFPLTVTSAQKNPTAFYLCASSQTRVQGNQPQHFGDGTRLSIL.

This chain joins TRBV12-3 or TRBV12-4 and TRBJ1-5; TRBD1 agrees at 8 bases. V lost 3 bases to trimming and J lost 0 bases; unmatched junction nucleotides: 7. This CDR3 contains 17 residues. The CDR3 DNA reads TGTGCCAGCAGTTTCCTTAGACAGGGGTATAGCAATCAGCCCCAGCATTTT. Translating it yields CASSFLRQGYSNQPQHF.

The V call is TRBV29-1, the J call TRBJ2-5; 10 bases match TRBD2. Per germline, CDR1 SQVTM and CDR2 ANQGSEA. The CDR3 loop spans 17 amino acids. The V segment lost 5 bases and the J segment 6 bases; nucleotides outside the gene matches: 18. CDR3 region: CSVRRAGGRNRGKTQYF. The CDR3 DNA follows: TGCAGCGTTCGTAGAGCGGGGGGGCGAAATCGGGGGAAGACCCAGTACTTC.

The chain links TRBV27 to TRBJ2-7; 9 bases are shared with TRBD1. Trimming removed 6 bases from V and 3 bases from J; junction bases left unmatched: 6. In germline, CDR1 is MNHEY, CDR2 SMNVEV (reference sequence). This CDR3 comprises 14 residues. In DNA form, the CDR3 reads TGTGCCAGCAGACGAACGGGACAGGGCTACGAGCAGTACTTC. Encoded protein: CASRRTGQGYEQYF.

The chain links TRBV29-1 to TRBJ1-5; 7 bases align to TRBD1. The V and J ends lost 3 bases and 1 base, in that order; junction bases with no gene match: 0. The CDR3 runs to 13 residues. Germline CDR1 is SQVTM and CDR2 is ANQGSEA. CDR3 coding DNA: TGCAGCGTTGAGACAGGGAGCAATCAGCCCCAGCATTTT. Encoded protein: CSVETGSNQPQHF.

CDR3: CASTWAGRRNYGYTF. DNA of the CDR3: TGTGCCAGCACCTGGGCAGGGAGAAGGAACTATGGCTACACCTTC. The rearrangement links TRBV28 to TRBJ1-2; possible D gene TRBD1, 5 bases. Trimming took 7 bases from V and 2 from J, leaving 17 bases between them. Looked up from germline, CDR1 is MDHEN and CDR2 is SYDVKM. CDR3 size: 15 residues.

CDR3 nucleotides: TGTGCCAGCAGCTCCCGGACTAGCGGGGAACAGTACTTC. Translation gives CASSSRTSGEQYF. The genes are TRBV7-2 and TRBJ2-7; 12 bases match TRBD2. This CDR3 has 13 amino acids. V shed 4 bases, J shed 10 bases, and the junction held 5 bases outside the gene matches. Per the germline V gene, CDR1 is SGHTA and CDR2 is FQGNSA. The entire variable domain, with the rest obtained from reference TRBV7-2 and TRBJ2-7, is as follows: GAGVSQSPSNKVTEKGKDVELRCDPISGHTALYWYRQSLGQGLEFLIYFQGNSAPDKSGLPSDRFSAERTGGSVSTLTIQRTQQEDSAVYLCASSSRTSGEQYFGPGTRLTVT.

The rearrangement joins TRBV9 to TRBJ1-6; perhaps TRBD1 as D (5 bases). This CDR3 region has 16 residues. Trimming took 0 bases from V and 6 from J, leaving 13 bases between them. Germline assignment: CDR1 SGDLS and CDR2 YYNGEE. Here the CDR3 reads CASSVATQGTNSPLHF. DNA for the CDR3: TGTGCCAGCAGCGTAGCTACTCAGGGCACTAATTCACCCCTCCACTTT.

The rearrangement links TRBV4-3 to TRBJ2-4, with D maybe TRBD2 (6 bases). The germline gives CDR1 LGHNA, CDR2 YSLEER. Trimming removed 9 bases from V and 2 bases from J, with 20 bases in between. This CDR3 contains 16 residues. The CDR3 sequence: CARRLPRGKTKNIQYF. CDR3 nucleotides: TGCGCCAGACGCCTGCCCCGGGGGAAAACCAAAAACATTCAGTACTTC.

This clonotype was seen a handful of times. The chain has TRBV6-2 or TRBV6-3 and TRBJ1-1; D unclear. Germline V lookup: CDR1 MNHEY, CDR2 SVGEGT. The CDR3 spans 13 residues. Trimming pared 6 bases from V and 0 bases from J, leaving 8 bases between. The CDR3 region has the DNA TGTGCCAGCAGCTGGACGGTGAACACTGAAGCTTTCTTT. Translated, it gives CASSWTVNTEAFF.

This sequence joins TRBV25-1 and TRBJ1-2; maybe TRBD1 (6 bases). Germline V gene data show CDR1 as MGHDK and CDR2 as SYGVNS. Trimming stripped 7 bases from V and 7 bases from J, with 13 bases between. The CDR3 sequence is 12 residues long. In DNA, the CDR3 is TGTGCCAGCACCGGACTCAGGGGTGGCTACACCTTC. It yields the protein CASTGLRGGYTF.

The chain has TRBV6-5 and TRBJ2-3; 11 bases are shared with TRBD2. Germline-derived CDR1 and CDR2 are MNHEY and SVGAGI. The CDR3 runs 16 residues. Trimming took 4 bases from V and 8 from J; bases not matched to a gene: 11. In DNA form, the CDR3 reads TGTGCCAGCAGTTTACTAGCGGGGGAGTCTCCAGGTACGCAGTATTTT. Translating gives CASSLLAGESPGTQYF.

The chain carries TRBV7-9 and TRBJ2-1; D might be TRBD1 (6 bases). Trimming left V 2 bases short and J 6 bases short, with 17 bases between. The V gene's germline CDR1 is SEHNR and CDR2 FQNEAQ (reference sequence). This CDR3 is 16 amino acids long. CDR3: CASSLSQGRWGNEQFF. CDR3 DNA: TGTGCCAGCAGCTTAAGCCAGGGGCGTTGGGGCAATGAGCAGTTCTTC.

The chain carries TRBV20-1 and TRBJ1-6, with TRBD1 matching over 12 bases. After removal of 6 bases from V and 10 bases from J, the junction contained 7 bases not matched to a gene. Germline CDR1 is DFQATT and CDR2 is SNEGSKA (reference sequence). This CDR3 has 14 amino acids. The CDR3 loop reads CSAYSGTGGSPLHF. In nucleotides, the CDR3 is TGCAGTGCCTACTCTGGGACAGGGGGCTCACCCCTCCACTTT.

This sequence joins TRBV15 and TRBJ1-2; D might be TRBD1 (5 bases). Trimming took 4 bases from V and 11 from J, leaving 17 bases between them. This CDR3 is built from 13 residues. Germline CDR1 is LNHNV and CDR2 is YYDKDF (reference sequence). CDR3 protein: CATSTAGGMGYTF. CDR3 bases: TGTGCCACCAGCACCGCCGGGGGGATGGGGTACACCTTC.

The rearrangement joins TRBV12-3 or TRBV12-4 to TRBJ1-2, with D uncertain. CDR3 length: 13 amino acids. V dropped 3 bases and J dropped 4 bases, with 9 bases sitting between them. This CDR3 is CASSFSGTYGYTF. The DNA of the CDR3 is TGTGCCAGCAGTTTTTCCGGTACCTATGGCTACACCTTC.

The V gene is TRBV3-1, the J gene TRBJ2-6; D is possibly TRBD1 or TRBD2 (5 bases each). The CDR3 loop spans 14 amino acids. Germline CDR1 is LGHDT and CDR2 is YNNKEL (reference sequence). The V end lost 3 bases, the J end lost 5 bases, and 8 bases lay between the germline ends. The DNA of the CDR3 is TGTGCCAGCAGCCAGAGGGGAAGGGCCAACGTCCTGACTTTC. Translation: CASSQRGRANVLTF.

The chain recombines TRBV5-1 with TRBJ2-7; 8 bases match TRBD1. CDR3 length: 15 residues. V lost 4 bases and J lost 2; bases outside the gene matches: 8. Germline V gene sequence: CDR1 SGHRS, CDR2 YFSETQ. The CDR3 DNA is TGCGCCAGCAGCCAGTTCCCGGGACAGGCCTACGAGCAGTACTTC. This encodes CASSQFPGQAYEQYF.

The chain recombines TRBV6-6 with TRBJ2-5, with D possibly being TRBD1 (6 bases). V was shortened by 6 bases and J by 3 bases, with 20 bases between the two germline ends. Germline lookup yields CDR1 MNHNY and CDR2 SVGAGI (reference sequence). The length of the CDR3 is 16 residues. CDR3 bases: TGTGCCAGCAGCCGAATCCGCAAGGGGGTAGAAGAGACCCAGTACTTC. Its translation is CASSRIRKGVEETQYF.

V and J are TRBV11-2 and TRBJ2-2; TRBD2 agrees at 13 bases. J gave up 0 bases and V 2 bases, and 9 bases lay outside the gene matches. This CDR3 contains 20 residues. Germline values: CDR1 SGHAT, CDR2 FQNNGV. CDR3 nucleotide sequence: TGTGCCAGCAGCTTAAGGGGGACTAGCGGGGCATTGTCGAACACCGGGGAGCTGTTTTTT. Its translation: CASSLRGTSGALSNTGELFF. Looking up the rest from reference TRBV11-2 and TRBJ2-2 gives the full variable domain: EAGVAQSPRYKIIEKRQSVAFWCNPISGHATLYWYQQILGQGPKLLIQFQNNGVVDDSQLPKDRFSAERLKGVDSTLKIQPAKLEDSAVYLCASSLRGTSGALSNTGELFFGEGSRLTVL.

This clonotype was found a few times. The rearrangement links TRBV7-9 to TRBJ1-5; D may be TRBD1 (5 bases). V was pared by 4 bases and J by 0 bases, with 7 bases between. The CDR3 is 14 residues long. Germline V lookup: CDR1 SEHNR, CDR2 FQNEAQ (reference sequence). CDR3 nucleotide sequence: TGTGCCAGCAGCTCTGACAGTAGCAATCAGCCCCAGCATTTT. It codes for CASSSDSSNQPQHF.

The CDR3 coding sequence is TGCAGTGCCAGCCGAAGCCTGGACTATGGCTACACCTTC. This encodes CSASRSLDYGYTF. The chain is built from TRBV20-1 and TRBJ1-2, with D hard to call. In germline, CDR1 is DFQATT, CDR2 SNEGSKA (reference sequence). V lost 6 bases and J 3 bases, leaving 14 bases between the germline ends. This CDR3 is built from 13 residues.

The chain joins TRBV5-1 to TRBJ2-3, with TRBD1 identical over 7 bases. The trim removed 4 bases at V and 2 bases at J, leaving 4 bases unmatched. There are 14 residues in the CDR3. Germline V gives CDR1 SGHRS, CDR2 YFSETQ. The CDR3 sequence: CASSPGQPTDTQYF. CDR3 in DNA: TGCGCCAGCAGCCCGGGACAGCCCACAGATACGCAGTATTTT. Drawing the rest from reference TRBV5-1 and TRBJ2-3, the complete variable domain is KAGVTQTPRYLIKTRGQQVTLSCSPISGHRSVSWYQQTPGQGLQFLFEYFSETQRNKGNFPGRFSGRQFSNSRSEMNVSTLELGDSALYLCASSPGQPTDTQYFGPGTRLTVL.

This chain connects TRBV5-6 to TRBJ2-3; TRBD2 aligns across 7 bases. The length of the CDR3 is 16 residues. Germline loops: CDR1 SGHDT, CDR2 YYEEEE. Trimming cost V 4 bases and J 4 bases; bases outside gene matches: 12. The CDR3 sequence is CASSPLAGPGPDTQYF. The CDR3 region has the DNA TGTGCCAGCAGCCCCTTAGCGGGCCCGGGGCCAGATACGCAGTATTTT.

The chain employs TRBV6-2 or TRBV6-3 and TRBJ1-5; 9 bases fit TRBD1. This CDR3 comprises 14 residues. CDR1 is MNHEY and CDR2 is SVGEGT in the germline V gene. V shed 6 bases, J shed 6 bases, and the junction held 6 bases outside the gene matches. CDR3 nucleotide sequence: TGTGCCAGCAGATCCTCGGGACAGGGTCAGCCCCAGCATTTT. This gives the protein CASRSSGQGQPQHF.

The chain recombines TRBV7-9 with TRBJ1-2; 7 nucleotides agree with TRBD1. With 4 bases clipped from V and 4 bases from J, the junction kept 6 bases outside the gene matches. The germline CDR1 and CDR2 sequences are SEHNR and FQNEAQ (reference sequence). CDR3 length equals 14 residues. The CDR3, as DNA: TGTGCCAGCAGCTGGGGGGACAGTATCTATGGCTACACCTTC. It yields the protein CASSWGDSIYGYTF. Drawing the rest from reference TRBV7-9 and TRBJ1-2, the complete variable domain is DTGVSQNPRHKITKRGQNVTFRCDPISEHNRLYWYRQTLGQGPEFLTYFQNEAQLEKSRLLSDRFSAERPKGSFSTLEIQRTEQGDSAMYLCASSWGDSIYGYTFGSGTRLTVV.

This chain uses TRBV12-3 or TRBV12-4 with TRBJ1-2; the D is unclear. CDR3 size: 13 residues. The V end was cut by 2 bases, the J end by 4 bases, with 8 bases between. CDR3 sequence reads: CASSLSTAYGYTF. The CDR3 region has the DNA TGTGCCAGCAGTTTAAGCACGGCCTATGGCTACACCTTC.

V is TRBV27 and J is TRBJ1-1; weak D call: TRBD1 (5 bases). Trimming removed 10 bases at V and 5 bases at J, with 17 bases between. CDR1 and CDR2 (germline): MNHEY, SMNVEV (reference sequence). This CDR3 region has 13 residues. CDR3: CAIPIWGMTEAFF. In nucleotides, the CDR3 is TGTGCCATCCCCATTTGGGGGATGACTGAAGCTTTCTTT.

CDR3 protein: CSARRLNQPQHF. Written as DNA, the CDR3 is TGCAGTGCTAGACGCCTCAATCAGCCCCAGCATTTT. This chain links TRBV20-1 with TRBJ1-5; D unclear. Germline assignment: CDR1 DFQATT and CDR2 SNEGSKA (reference sequence). CDR3 length equals 12 residues. Trimming cost V 2 bases and J 3 bases, with 5 bases left between them.